Listed here are 10 T cell receptor beta chains from one sample, sequenced in a study of blood T cell repertoires in COVID-19. Method: immunoSEQ multiplex PCR; TCRdb's copy keeps in-frame clones and lacks some. The data contain fewer than 300,000 clones, 75% to 90% of them singletons. Source material: PBMCs or T cells enriched from blood (not recorded which). The receptors were gathered from a woman aged 50 to 60 who had recovered from COVID-19.

Regarding this clone: Different DNA sequences within this sample yield the same CDR3. The chain is built from TRBV3-1 (or the pseudogene TRBV3-2) and TRBJ1-1; a weak D match, TRBD1 (5 bases). The V end lost 0 bases, the J end lost 1 base, and 6 bases lay between the germline ends. CDR3 length equals 14 residues. Germline lookup yields CDR1 LGHDT and CDR2 YNNKEL (reference sequence). The CDR3 region has the DNA TGTGCCAGCAGCCAAGAAACAGGGAACACTGAAGCTTTCTTT. This gives the protein CASSQETGNTEAFF.

The genes are TRBV10-3 and TRBJ2-7, with 7 positions matching TRBD1. The CDR3 runs 14 residues. Germline V gene sequence: CDR1 ENHRY, CDR2 SYGVKD. V lost 6 bases, J lost 2 bases, and 7 bases stayed unmatched. CDR3 loop: CAIRQQGRPYEQYF. The CDR3 coding sequence is TGTGCCATCAGACAACAGGGGCGACCCTACGAGCAGTACTTC.

V usage is TRBV3-1 (or the pseudogene TRBV3-2) and J usage is TRBJ1-6, with D tentatively TRBD1 (6 bases). The CDR3 is 19 amino acids. Trimming took off 1 base at V and 8 bases at J, with 24 bases between the two ends. The germline gives CDR1 LGHDT, CDR2 YNNKEL (reference sequence). The DNA of the CDR3 is TGTGCCAGCAGCCAAGCCGGACAGTACATCCCCCCCCGGGATTCACCCCTCCACTTT. The encoded protein is CASSQAGQYIPPRDSPLHF.

J is TRBJ2-7 and V is TRBV19; D might be TRBD1 (6 bases). This CDR3 region has 15 residues. CDR1 is LNHDA, CDR2 SQIVND, per germline (reference sequence). V was clipped by 3 bases and J by 2 bases, with 14 bases between them. Here the CDR3 DNA reads TGTGCCAGTAGTATCACGCCAGGGGCCGCCTACGAGCAGTACTTC. The encoded protein is CASSITPGAAYEQYF.

V is TRBV5-4 and J is TRBJ1-2; no definite D call. The CDR3 is 11 residues long. Trimming removed 1 base at V and 6 bases at J, with 4 bases between. Germline CDR1 SGHNT, CDR2 YYREEE (reference sequence). The CDR3 loop is CASSLQNGYTF. CDR3 in DNA: TGTGCCAGCAGCTTGCAGAATGGCTACACCTTC.

V is TRBV29-1 and J is TRBJ1-2, with unresolved D. This CDR3 comprises 11 residues. Germline CDR1 SQVTM, CDR2 ANQGSEA. The ends were cut back, 3 bases at V and 4 bases at J, with 6 bases in the middle. The CDR3: CSVDHGYGYTF. The CDR3 region has the DNA TGCAGCGTTGATCACGGCTATGGCTACACCTTC.

The J gene is TRBJ2-3, the V gene TRBV2; 7 bases map to TRBD2. This CDR3 has 14 residues. With 4 bases clipped from V and 0 bases from J, the junction kept 1 base outside the gene matches. Germline lookup yields CDR1 SNHLY and CDR2 FYNNEI. The CDR3 region has the DNA TGTGCCAGCAGTGGACTAGCCAGCACAGATACGCAGTATTTT. Translation: CASSGLASTDTQYF.

This chain links TRBV28 with TRBJ1-2; 9 bases map to TRBD1. The CDR3 consists of 14 residues. V trimming: 5 bases; J trimming: 7 bases; junction bases outside the gene matches: 8. The V gene's germline CDR1 is MDHEN and CDR2 SYDVKM. In DNA, the CDR3 is TGTGCCAGCAGTCCGGGGACAGGGTCGGCTGGCTACACCTTC. It translates to CASSPGTGSAGYTF.

This clone showed up just once. V is TRBV12-3 or TRBV12-4 and J is TRBJ1-2; no firm D call. Trimming stripped 1 base from V and 8 bases from J, with 11 bases between. This CDR3 comprises 13 residues. In DNA form, the CDR3 reads TGTGCCAGCAGTTTAGGAGACTCAACAGGCTACACCTTC. Translating it yields CASSLGDSTGYTF.

The rearrangement uses TRBV7-2 and TRBJ2-1, with a possible D match to TRBD2 (6 bases). Germline V gives CDR1 SGHTA, CDR2 FQGNSA. V lost 3 bases, J lost 3 bases, and 9 bases lay in between. This CDR3 contains 14 residues. As DNA, the CDR3 is TGTGCCAGCAGCTTCTCGCGGGGCTACAATGAGCAGTTCTTC. Its protein is CASSFSRGYNEQFF.